The 21 T cell receptor beta chains reported below all come from one sample, sequenced in a study of T cell responses to AZD1222 COVID-19 vaccine. The protocol was immunoSEQ multiplex PCR, while the TCRdb copy is restricted to in-frame clones and leaves out a portion. The table records about 140,000 clones, about 90% of them present only once. This specimen was peripheral blood, taken 28 days after the second AZD1222 dose. The receptors were sampled from an adult who received the AZD1222 COVID-19 vaccine.

The rearrangement links TRBV19 to TRBJ2-1, with TRBD1 as a possible D gene (6 bases). V was clipped by 1 base and J by 4 bases, with 11 bases between them. The CDR3 totals 15 residues. The germline V gene encodes CDR1 LNHDA and CDR2 SQIVND (reference sequence). CDR3 sequence (DNA): TGTGCCAGTAGTATAGCAGGGGTGACGTACAATGAGCAGTTCTTC. Translation: CASSIAGVTYNEQFF. The whole variable domain, remainder taken from reference TRBV19 and TRBJ2-1, is DGGITQSPKYLFRKEGQNVTLSCEQNLNHDAMYWYRQDPGQGLRLIYYSQIVNDFQKGDIAEGYSVSREKKESFPLTVTSAQKNPTAFYLCASSIAGVTYNEQFFGPGTRLTVL.

The chain is built from TRBV3-1 (or the pseudogene TRBV3-2) and TRBJ1-3; unclear D gene. This CDR3 region has 15 residues. V lost 1 base and J lost 0, with 7 bases in between. In germline, CDR1 is LGHDT, CDR2 YNNKEL (reference sequence). In DNA form, the CDR3 reads TGTGCCAGCAGCCAAGGTCCGCTCTCTGGAAACACCATATATTTT. It yields the protein CASSQGPLSGNTIYF.

For the CDR3, the DNA is TGTGCCAGCAGTGAGGGACAGGTCCACAATCAGCCCCAGCATTTT. Protein product: CASSEGQVHNQPQHF. V gene TRBV28 combines with J gene TRBJ1-5, with 8 positions matching TRBD1. Per the germline V gene, CDR1 is MDHEN and CDR2 is SYDVKM. The CDR3 length is 15 residues. The V gene end was trimmed by 5 bases and the J gene end by 3 bases; junction bases not matched to a gene: 6.

The chain has TRBV7-6 and TRBJ2-1, with 10 bases fitting TRBD2. The junction had 5 bases not matched to a gene; V was cut back by 2 bases and J by 1 base. The CDR3 is 17 amino acids. CDR1 SGHVS and CDR2 FNYEAQ come from the germline V gene. The CDR3 sequence is CASSLSSGSPSYNEQFF. The CDR3 DNA reads as TGTGCCAGCAGCTTATCTAGCGGGAGTCCGTCCTACAATGAGCAGTTCTTC.

About this clone: The junction differs from germline at one of its ends, possibly a read error. J is TRBJ1-1 and V is TRBV3-1 (or the pseudogene TRBV3-2); TRBD1 might be the D (5 bases). Germline CDR1 and CDR2: LGHDT and YNNKEL (reference sequence). This CDR3 is built from 12 residues. CDR3 region: CASSHGSGVPIF. The CDR3, as DNA: TGTGCCAGCAGCCACGGGTCGGGGGTTCCTATCTTT.

The J gene is TRBJ2-7, the V gene TRBV3-1 (or the pseudogene TRBV3-2); TRBD1 aligns across 9 bases. CDR3 length: 15 amino acids. Per the germline V gene, CDR1 is LGHDT and CDR2 is YNNKEL (reference sequence). CDR3 sequence (DNA): TGTTCGGACAGGGGAATTGGTCCTGATTCCTACGAGCAGTACGTC. Protein sequence: CSDRGIGPDSYEQYV.

This CDR3 reads CASRGLAGANEQYV. The CDR3 bases are TGTGCCAGCAGAGGACTAGCGGGGGCTAACGAGCAGTACGTC. The chain has TRBV6-5 and TRBJ2-7; 13 bases align to TRBD2. The CDR3 is made up of 14 amino acids. V dropped 6 bases and J dropped 5; count of bases not matched to a gene: 4. Per the germline V gene, CDR1 is MNHEY and CDR2 is SVGAGI.

This clone showed up just once. CDR3 DNA sequence: TGTGCCAGCAGCTTGGGGGCAGGGGGCCTGGAAAAACTGTTTTTT. It is translated as CASSLGAGGLEKLFF. J is TRBJ1-4 and V is TRBV5-5; TRBD1 matches at 8 bases. Germline-derived CDR1 and CDR2 are SGHKS and YYEKEE (reference sequence). V lost 0 bases, J lost 8 bases, and 6 bases stayed unmatched. CDR3 size: 15 residues.

The chain links TRBV7-9 to TRBJ1-4, with D perhaps TRBD1 (5 bases). Germline V CDR1 and CDR2: SEHNR, FQNEAQ (reference sequence). CDR3 length: 14 amino acids. V was shortened by 1 base and J by 9 bases, with 12 bases between the two germline ends. CDR3 region: CASSLGERGKKLFF. CDR3 DNA sequence: TGTGCCAGCAGCTTAGGGGAGCGGGGGAAAAAACTGTTTTTT.

The CDR3 loop is CASSLASGPEAFF. The CDR3 bases are TGTGCCAGCAGCTTGGCCAGCGGGCCTGAAGCTTTCTTT. The chain joins TRBV5-8 to TRBJ1-1; D not certain. V was pared by 0 bases and J by 6 bases, with 9 bases between. This CDR3 is 13 amino acids long. Germline V gives CDR1 SGHTS, CDR2 YDEGEE.

The sample holds one count of this clone. The gene calls are TRBV2 and TRBJ2-1; 8 nucleotides agree with TRBD2. Trimming removed 5 bases from V and 0 bases from J; junction bases left unmatched: 9. From germline, CDR1 is SNHLY and CDR2 FYNNEI. The CDR3 has 17 residues. CDR3 region: CASSPIDSGSSYNEQFF. The CDR3 region has the DNA TGTGCCAGCAGTCCTATTGACAGCGGGAGCTCCTACAATGAGCAGTTCTTC. Complete variable domain (other parts from reference TRBV2 and TRBJ2-1): EPEVTQTPSHQVTQMGQEVILRCVPISNHLYFYWYRQILGQKVEFLVSFYNNEISEKSEIFDDQFSVERPDGSNFTLKIRSTKLEDSAMYFCASSPIDSGSSYNEQFFGPGTRLTVL.

The rearrangement uses TRBV15 and TRBJ2-1; 9 nucleotides match TRBD2. Germline V gene lookup returns CDR1 LNHNV and CDR2 YYDKDF (reference sequence). Unmatched junction bases numbered 7, after V lost 1 base and J lost 6 bases. This CDR3 has 16 amino acids. CDR3 coding DNA: TGTGCCACCAGCAGAGGACGTAGCGGGAGTGGCAATGAGCAGTTCTTC. It translates to CATSRGRSGSGNEQFF.

The chain recombines TRBV4-2 with TRBJ2-7; D remains ambiguous. CDR1 and CDR2 (germline): LGHNA, YNFKEQ. V lost 0 bases, J lost 3 bases, and 9 bases lay in between. The CDR3 contains 14 residues. The CDR3 DNA sequence: TGTGCCAGCAGCCAAGATTACAGTTACTACGAGCAGTACTTC. Translation: CASSQDYSYYEQYF.

The chain joins TRBV18 to TRBJ1-2, with D possibly matching TRBD1 (5 bases). CDR3 length: 15 residues. Between the trimmed V and J ends, which lost 3 bases and 4 bases, there was a span of 15 bases. The germline CDR1 and CDR2 sequences are KGHSH and LQKENI. The CDR3 DNA sequence: TGTGCCAGCTCACCCGCCAGGACGGGACCCTATGGCTACACCTTC. Residues: CASSPARTGPYGYTF.

The V and J genes are TRBV15 and TRBJ2-3; D may be TRBD1 or TRBD2 (6 bases each). V dropped 2 bases and J dropped 3 bases, with 15 bases sitting between them. The germline V gene has CDR1 LNHNV and CDR2 YYDKDF (reference sequence). CDR3 length: 16 residues. CDR3 protein: CATSRSRGGRTDTQYF. For the CDR3, the DNA is TGTGCCACCAGCAGATCGCGAGGGGGGCGGACAGATACGCAGTATTTT.

As DNA, the CDR3 is TGTGCCAGCAGCTTAGTCATTTTGGCTGAGCAGTTCTTC. Translated, it gives CASSLVILAEQFF. The V call is TRBV7-8, the J call TRBJ2-1; D is uncertain. The V gene lost 1 base and the J gene lost 9 bases, with 10 bases spanning the gap. The CDR3 runs to 13 residues. Germline-derived CDR1 and CDR2 are SGHVS and FQNEAQ.

The chain joins TRBV18 to TRBJ1-1; TRBD1 matches at 7 bases. Germline V lookup: CDR1 KGHSH, CDR2 LQKENI. The CDR3 totals 14 residues. Germline trimming cut 4 bases from V and 1 base from J; bases unmatched to any gene: 3. CDR3: CASSRWTGNTEAFF. CDR3 sequence (DNA): TGTGCCAGCTCACGATGGACAGGGAACACTGAAGCTTTCTTT.

CDR3: CASSLWTGSGGYTF. The DNA for the CDR3 is TGTGCCAGCAGCTTATGGACAGGTTCAGGTGGCTACACCTTC. The gene calls are TRBV7-6 and TRBJ1-2; 7 nucleotides match TRBD1. The V and J ends lost 2 bases and 7 bases, in that order; junction bases with no gene match: 7. The CDR3 is 14 residues long. Germline V gene lookup returns CDR1 SGHVS and CDR2 FNYEAQ.

This chain joins TRBV7-6 and TRBJ2-5; D gene uncertain. CDR3 length equals 14 residues. Trimming shortened V by 4 bases and J by 5 bases, and 14 bases separated the two germline ends. Germline lookup yields CDR1 SGHVS and CDR2 FNYEAQ. The CDR3: CASSSNPAAETQYF. Written as DNA, the CDR3 is TGTGCCAGCAGCTCAAACCCGGCAGCCGAGACCCAGTACTTC. The complete variable domain, with remaining parts taken from reference TRBV7-6 and TRBJ2-5, reads GAGVSQSPRYKVTKRGQDVALRCDPISGHVSLYWYRQALGQGPEFLTYFNYEAQQDKSGLPNDRFSAERPEGSISTLTIQRTEQRDSAMYRCASSSNPAAETQYFGPGTRLLVL.

CDR3 loop: CAISEGSLNTEAFF. CDR3 nucleotides: TGTGCCATCAGTGAAGGCAGTTTGAACACTGAAGCTTTCTTT. V is TRBV10-3 and J is TRBJ1-1; D not certain. Germline V gene lookup returns CDR1 ENHRY and CDR2 SYGVKD. V shed 3 bases and J shed 0 bases, with 8 bases lying between them. There are 14 residues in the CDR3.

The gene calls are TRBV28 and TRBJ2-1, with D maybe TRBD2 (6 bases). Trimming cost V 5 bases and J 5 bases, with 16 bases left between them. CDR1 is MDHEN, CDR2 SYDVKM, per germline. The CDR3 totals 15 residues. This CDR3 is CASSPSGFGDNEQFF. DNA of the CDR3: TGTGCCAGCAGTCCGAGCGGGTTTGGGGACAATGAGCAGTTCTTC.